These 13 T cell receptor beta chains were all obtained from the same sample, sequenced in a study of siplizumab effects on memory and regulatory T cells. Some clones are missing from TCRdb's copy, which holds only in-frame ones; the method was immunoSEQ multiplex PCR. The sample lists over 45,000 clones, around 97% seen once, with about 1% in the top ten. Sequences were obtained from naive CD8+ T cells sorted from blood. The receptors were sampled from a human donor in good health.

The V gene is TRBV7-9, the J gene TRBJ2-5; 7 nucleotides match TRBD1. Trimming cost V 5 bases and J 11 bases; bases outside gene matches: 8. CDR1 is SEHNR, CDR2 FQNEAQ, per germline (reference sequence). The CDR3 loop spans 12 amino acids. CDR3 loop: CASSPDRDEQYF. The DNA for the CDR3 is TGTGCCAGCAGCCCCGACAGGGATGAGCAGTACTTC.

The chain carries TRBV27 and TRBJ1-2, with D maybe TRBD1 (5 bases). Trimming took 2 bases from V and 5 from J, leaving 12 bases between them. The CDR3 spans 14 residues. Germline assignment: CDR1 MNHEY and CDR2 SMNVEV (reference sequence). The CDR3 reads CASSLQGHGYGYTF. The DNA for the CDR3 is TGTGCCAGCAGTTTACAGGGCCACGGGTATGGCTACACCTTC.

The sample holds one count of this clone. The rearrangement joins TRBV27 to TRBJ1-5; D gene uncertain. The V end lost 6 bases, the J end lost 1 base, and 10 bases lay between the germline ends. Germline V gives CDR1 MNHEY, CDR2 SMNVEV (reference sequence). This CDR3 region has 14 residues. This chain's CDR3 is CASSQGESNQPQHF. CDR3 coding DNA: TGTGCCAGCAGCCAAGGAGAGAGCAATCAGCCCCAGCATTTT.

V is TRBV4-2 and J is TRBJ2-2; D is uncertain. This CDR3 region has 13 residues. Germline-derived CDR1 and CDR2 are LGHNA and YNFKEQ. The V gene lost 0 bases and the J gene lost 8 bases, with 7 bases spanning the gap. The CDR3 spells CASSQDISGELFF. The CDR3 bases are TGTGCCAGCAGCCAAGATATTTCTGGGGAGCTGTTTTTT.

In DNA form, the CDR3 reads TGTGCCAGCAGCTTAGTGGGGACAGGGGACTCGGCGGATACGCAGTATTTT. The encoded protein is CASSLVGTGDSADTQYF. The genes are TRBV7-9 and TRBJ2-3, with 10 bases matching TRBD1. The CDR3 spans 17 residues. V dropped 1 base and J dropped 6; count of bases not matched to a gene: 10. CDR1 is SEHNR, CDR2 FQNEAQ, per germline (reference sequence). Combining the CDR3 with reference TRBV7-9 and TRBJ2-3 gives the whole variable domain DTGVSQNPRHKITKRGQNVTFRCDPISEHNRLYWYRQTLGQGPEFLTYFQNEAQLEKSRLLSDRFSAERPKGSFSTLEIQRTEQGDSAMYLCASSLVGTGDSADTQYFGPGTRLTVL.

The chain uses TRBV25-1 and TRBJ2-7; 7 bases match TRBD1. The germline CDR1 and CDR2 sequences are MGHDK and SYGVNS. Trimming cost V 6 bases and J 4 bases; bases outside gene matches: 6. CDR3 length: 13 residues. The CDR3 DNA is TGTGCCAGCAGGCTCACAGGGGCTTACGAGCAGTACTTC. The encoded protein is CASRLTGAYEQYF.

The chain uses TRBV15 and TRBJ2-7, with D possibly matching TRBD1 (6 bases). Germline values: CDR1 LNHNV, CDR2 YYDKDF (reference sequence). V gave up 6 bases and J gave up 6 bases, with 9 bases separating them. The CDR3 is 11 amino acids. The CDR3 sequence: CATRRGGEQYF. CDR3 sequence (DNA): TGTGCCACCAGGCGAGGGGGCGAGCAGTACTTC.

This clone was detected once. The chain has TRBV5-1 and TRBJ2-1; 10 nucleotides agree with TRBD2. Per germline, CDR1 SGHRS and CDR2 YFSETQ. The J segment lost 7 bases and the V segment lost 0 bases, leaving 7 bases of the junction unmatched. This CDR3 is 16 amino acids long. The CDR3 DNA reads TGCGCCAGCAGCTTGGGTTTCCAGCGGGAGGGTAATGAGCAGTTCTTC. Translation: CASSLGFQREGNEQFF.

The V gene is TRBV10-1, the J gene TRBJ1-4; D gene unclear. V was pared by 3 bases and J by 0 bases, with 14 bases between. CDR1 WNHNN and CDR2 SYGVQD come from the germline V gene (reference sequence). The CDR3 totals 17 residues. CDR3 sequence: CASSEGTYLSTNEKLFF. DNA of the CDR3: TGCGCCAGCAGTGAAGGCACCTACCTTTCAACTAATGAAAAACTGTTTTTT.

The genes are TRBV4-1 and TRBJ2-7; D gene ambiguous. In germline, CDR1 is MGHRA, CDR2 YSYEKL. The V end lost 0 bases, the J end lost 6 bases, and 6 bases lay between the germline ends. The CDR3 loop spans 12 amino acids. The CDR3 loop reads CASSQDFGEQYF. CDR3 bases: TGCGCCAGCAGCCAAGACTTTGGCGAGCAGTACTTC.

J is TRBJ1-1 and V is TRBV9, with no clear D. V dropped 4 bases and J dropped 0 bases, with 7 bases sitting between them. This CDR3 is 13 amino acids long. From germline, CDR1 is SGDLS and CDR2 YYNGEE. Here the CDR3 reads CASSRGLNTEAFF. The CDR3 bases are TGTGCCAGCAGCCGAGGGCTGAACACTGAAGCTTTCTTT.

The chain employs TRBV5-1 and TRBJ2-7; D gene ambiguous. The ends were cut back, 1 base at V and 3 bases at J, with 11 bases in the middle. The CDR3 has 14 residues. The germline V gene encodes CDR1 SGHRS and CDR2 YFSETQ. This chain's CDR3 is CASSLRLLDYEQYF. In DNA form, the CDR3 reads TGCGCCAGCAGCTTGAGACTCCTGGACTACGAGCAGTACTTC.

V and J are TRBV7-8 and TRBJ2-1; no clear D gene. Trimming pared 1 base from V and 0 bases from J, leaving 10 bases between. Germline CDR1 is SGHVS and CDR2 is FQNEAQ. The CDR3 is made up of 16 amino acids. CDR3 DNA: TGTGCCAGCAGCTTAGGTGGCCAGTCCTCCTACAATGAGCAGTTCTTC. Translating gives CASSLGGQSSYNEQFF.